The next 16 T cell receptor beta chains were all read from a single sample in a study of T cells in Graves' hyperthyroidism and ophthalmopathy. Regions amplified from RNA transcripts were the TCR beta CDR3 regions. With the HTBI primer set, the TCR CDR3 went through a first round of RT-PCR. TCRdb redid the calling of the multiplex PCR reads with MiXCR, one entry per CDR3 protein. This sample has about 350,000 distinct CDR3 sequences, with around 14% found just once. Sequences were obtained from blood. All receptors derive from a woman in her 30s with Graves' hyperthyroidism.

This clonotype was counted at least ten times. The chain has TRBV27 and TRBJ2-2; D is unclear. CDR3 length equals 16 residues. Germline values: CDR1 MNHEY, CDR2 SMNVEV (reference sequence). The germline V and J ends were trimmed by 4 bases and 1 base, with 13 bases remaining between them. CDR3 sequence reads: CASSSLDFLNTGELFF. The CDR3 DNA follows: TGTGCCAGCAGTTCCCTCGACTTCCTGAACACCGGGGAGCTGTTTTTT.

As to this clonotype: Given a much more abundant clone one base away, this may be a read error. The V call is TRBV12-3 or TRBV12-4, the J call TRBJ2-1; D remains unclear. The CDR3 spans 14 residues. The DNA of the CDR3 is TGTGCCAGCACGCGGTCCTTCTCCTTCAATGAGCAGTTCTTC. Encoded protein: CASTRSFSFNEQFF.

This clonotype was detected a few times. J is TRBJ2-1 and V is TRBV20-1; D perhaps matches TRBD1 (6 bases). CDR3 size: 14 residues. V dropped 5 bases and J dropped 0 bases, with 11 bases sitting between them. Germline V gene sequence: CDR1 DFQATT, CDR2 SNEGSKA (reference sequence). CDR3 bases: TGCAGTGCTCCAGGGGAAAGCTCCTACAATGAGCAGTTCTTC. Translation: CSAPGESSYNEQFF.

The chain carries TRBV12-3 or TRBV12-4 and TRBJ2-1; 9 positions agree with TRBD2. Trimming took 6 bases from V and 5 from J; bases not matched to a gene: 11. This CDR3 has 16 amino acids. CDR3 in amino acids: CASRSPTSGVNNEQFF. The CDR3 bases are TGTGCCAGCAGGTCGCCGACTAGCGGAGTTAACAATGAGCAGTTCTTC.

V and J are TRBV24-1 and TRBJ2-1, with D maybe TRBD1 (6 bases). V lost 3 bases to trimming and J lost 5 bases, with 16 bases between them. The CDR3 contains 16 residues. CDR1 KGHDR and CDR2 SFDVKD come from the germline V gene. CDR3 protein: CATSDQRQGSNNEQFF. CDR3 in DNA: TGTGCCACCAGTGATCAGCGGCAGGGGTCGAACAATGAGCAGTTCTTC.

This clonotype was detected many times. This sequence joins TRBV3-1 and TRBJ2-2, with D uncertain. Between the trimmed V and J ends, which lost 1 base and 0 bases, there was a span of 9 bases. Germline CDR1 reads LGHDT; CDR2 reads YNNKEL (reference sequence). This CDR3 region has 16 residues. The CDR3 nucleotides are TGTGCCAGCAGCCAAGGTCCCCCCGCGAACACCGGGGAGCTGTTTTTT. Translated, it gives CASSQGPPANTGELFF. Based on the CDR3 plus reference TRBV3-1 and TRBJ2-2, the full variable domain is DTAVSQTPKYLVTQMGNDKSIKCEQNLGHDTMYWYKQDSKKFLKIMFSYNNKELIINETVPNRFSPKSPDKAHLNLHINSLELGDSAVYFCASSQGPPANTGELFFGEGSRLTVL.

This clonotype was counted many times. CDR3 bases: TGTGCCAGCTCACCAGAGGTCAGGGCGGATACGCAGTATTTT. Its protein product is CASSPEVRADTQYF. The chain is built from TRBV18 and TRBJ2-3, with D perhaps matching TRBD1 (5 bases). CDR3 size: 14 residues. The V gene's germline CDR1 is KGHSH and CDR2 LQKENI. Trimming left V 2 bases short and J 6 bases short, with 12 bases between.

This clonotype appeared a few times. The chain recombines TRBV28 with TRBJ2-7; D uncertain. Trimming removed 6 bases from V and 6 bases from J, with 12 bases in between. CDR1 is MDHEN, CDR2 SYDVKM, per germline. This CDR3 is 12 amino acids long. CDR3 nucleotides: TGTGCCAGCAGGGCCCAATTACTCGAGCAGTACTTC. Protein product: CASRAQLLEQYF.

This clonotype showed up many times. The rearrangement joins TRBV10-3 to TRBJ1-2, with 11 positions matching TRBD1. This CDR3 contains 14 residues. Trimming cost V 6 bases and J 3 bases; bases outside gene matches: 3. Germline CDR1 and CDR2: ENHRY and SYGVKD. CDR3 in amino acids: CAIRRTGGDYGYTF. DNA of the CDR3: TGTGCCATCAGGCGGACAGGGGGCGACTATGGCTACACCTTC.

The table lists this clonotype with many counts. The J gene is TRBJ1-1, the V gene TRBV30; D is unclear. Trimming removed 3 bases at V and 1 base at J, with 9 bases between. Germline V gives CDR1 GTSNPN, CDR2 SVGIG (reference sequence). The CDR3 has 13 residues. CDR3 loop: CAWRPTENTEAFF. CDR3 sequence (DNA): TGTGCCTGGAGGCCGACCGAGAACACTGAAGCTTTCTTT.

This clonotype was recorded at least ten times. This chain joins TRBV12-3 or TRBV12-4 and TRBJ2-7; D not resolved. Trimming pared 3 bases from V and 0 bases from J, leaving 15 bases between. This CDR3 is built from 16 residues. The CDR3 nucleotides are TGTGCCAGCAGTTTCCCTGGCTTTACCAGCTCCTACGAGCAGTACTTC. Its translation: CASSFPGFTSSYEQYF.

This sequence joins TRBV28 and TRBJ2-1; D is possibly TRBD2 (6 bases). Germline V gene lookup returns CDR1 MDHEN and CDR2 SYDVKM. V lost 5 bases to trimming and J lost 7 bases, with 12 bases between them. The CDR3 contains 13 residues. CDR3 in amino acids: CASSPGLKNEQFF. The CDR3, as DNA: TGTGCCAGCAGTCCCGGACTAAAGAATGAGCAGTTCTTC.

This clonotype was observed many times. The chain couples TRBV6-1 to TRBJ1-2, with no clear D. The germline gives CDR1 MNHNS, CDR2 SASEGT. This CDR3 region has 12 residues. Trimming stripped 5 bases from V and 4 bases from J, with 8 bases between. CDR3 sequence: CASSNIGYGYTF. The CDR3 region has the DNA TGTGCCAGCAGTAATATAGGCTATGGCTACACCTTC.

In this sample, this clonotype turned up many times. The chain recombines TRBV7-8 with TRBJ2-1, with TRBD1 identical over 7 bases. V shed 1 base and J 2 bases; nucleotides not matched to a gene: 2. The CDR3 length is 15 residues. The V gene's germline CDR1 is SGHVS and CDR2 FQNEAQ. CDR3 sequence (DNA): TGTGCCAGCAGCTTAGGACAGGGAACCTACAATGAGCAGTTCTTC. This sequence encodes CASSLGQGTYNEQFF. The whole variable domain, filled in from reference TRBV7-8 and TRBJ2-1, reads GAGVSQSPRYKVAKRGQDVALRCDPISGHVSLFWYQQALGQGPEFLTYFQNEAQLDKSGLPSDRFFAERPEGSVSTLKIQRTQQEDSAVYLCASSLGQGTYNEQFFGPGTRLTVL.

The V call is TRBV4-3, the J call TRBJ2-7, with D tentatively TRBD1 or TRBD2 (5 bases each). Germline V CDR1 and CDR2: LGHNA, YSLEER. V lost 1 base, J lost 4 bases, and 8 bases lay in between. CDR3 length equals 13 residues. For the CDR3, the DNA is TGCGCCAGCAGCCAAGGGGACGGGTACGAGCAGTACTTC. Protein product: CASSQGDGYEQYF.

In its sample, this clonotype was seen many times. The limits of the CDR3 on the DNA are not certain, so only TCRdb's listed CDR3 is given. The chain has TRBV28 and TRBJ2-5; the D segment call TRBD1 is taken from the table without a DNA check. Per the germline V gene, CDR1 is MDHEN and CDR2 is SYDVKM. The CDR3 adds up to 17 amino acids, both ends counted. The CDR3 sequence: CASSFFGQGARKETQYF.